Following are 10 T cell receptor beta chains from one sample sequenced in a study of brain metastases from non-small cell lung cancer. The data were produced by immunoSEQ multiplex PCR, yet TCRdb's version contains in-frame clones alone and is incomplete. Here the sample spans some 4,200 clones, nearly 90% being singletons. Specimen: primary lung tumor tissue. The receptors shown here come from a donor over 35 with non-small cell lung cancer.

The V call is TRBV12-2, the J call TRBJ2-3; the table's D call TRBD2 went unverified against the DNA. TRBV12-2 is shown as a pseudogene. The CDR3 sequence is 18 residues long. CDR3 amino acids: CASRRSPTSGGSTDTQYF. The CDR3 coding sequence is TGTGCAAGTCGCCGCTCCCCGACTAGCGGGGGTAGCACAGATACGCAGTATTTT.

The CDR3 is CASSDRSAEAFF. CDR3 in DNA: TGTGCCAGCAGTGATAGATCAGCTGAAGCTTTCTTT. V is TRBV2 and J is TRBJ1-1, with D hard to call. CDR3 size: 12 residues. V lost 3 bases, J lost 6 bases, and 8 bases lay in between. Germline V gene sequence: CDR1 SNHLY, CDR2 FYNNEI. Supplemented by reference TRBV2 and TRBJ1-1, the full variable domain reads EPEVTQTPSHQVTQMGQEVILRCVPISNHLYFYWYRQILGQKVEFLVSFYNNEISEKSEIFDDQFSVERPDGSNFTLKIRSTKLEDSAMYFCASSDRSAEAFFGQGTRLTVV.

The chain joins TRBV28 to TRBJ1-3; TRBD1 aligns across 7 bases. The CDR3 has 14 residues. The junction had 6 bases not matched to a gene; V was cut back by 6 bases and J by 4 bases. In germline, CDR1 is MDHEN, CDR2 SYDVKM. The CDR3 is CASSTTGPGNTIYF. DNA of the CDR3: TGTGCCAGCAGCACGACAGGGCCCGGAAACACCATATATTTT.

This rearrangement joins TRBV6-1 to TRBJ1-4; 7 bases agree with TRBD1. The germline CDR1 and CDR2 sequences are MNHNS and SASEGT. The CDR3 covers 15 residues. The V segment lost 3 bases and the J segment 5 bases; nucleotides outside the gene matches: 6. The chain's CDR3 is CASSDMGQRNEKLFF. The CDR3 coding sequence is TGTGCCAGCAGTGATATGGGACAGAGGAATGAAAAACTGTTTTTT.

CDR3 in DNA: TGTGCCACCAGTCACGAGGACAGGGGAGGCACAGATACGCAGTATTTT. It yields the protein CATSHEDRGGTDTQYF. The genes are TRBV24-1 and TRBJ2-3; 9 positions match TRBD1. The V gene end was trimmed by 6 bases and the J gene end by 1 base; junction bases not matched to a gene: 7. Germline V gene lookup returns CDR1 KGHDR and CDR2 SFDVKD. CDR3 size: 16 residues.

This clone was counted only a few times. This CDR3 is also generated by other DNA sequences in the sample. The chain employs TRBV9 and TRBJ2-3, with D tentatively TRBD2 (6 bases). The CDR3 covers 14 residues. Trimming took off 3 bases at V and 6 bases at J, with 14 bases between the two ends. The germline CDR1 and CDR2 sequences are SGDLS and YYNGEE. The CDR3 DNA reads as TGTGCCAGCAGCGCGGGACTTCCGGGGGATACGCAGTATTTT. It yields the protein CASSAGLPGDTQYF.

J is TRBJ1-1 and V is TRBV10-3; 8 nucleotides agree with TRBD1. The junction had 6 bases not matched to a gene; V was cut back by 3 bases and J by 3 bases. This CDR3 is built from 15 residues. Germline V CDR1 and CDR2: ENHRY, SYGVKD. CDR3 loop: CAISEEDRVYTEAFF. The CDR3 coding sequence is TGTGCCATCAGTGAAGAGGACAGGGTTTACACTGAAGCTTTCTTT.

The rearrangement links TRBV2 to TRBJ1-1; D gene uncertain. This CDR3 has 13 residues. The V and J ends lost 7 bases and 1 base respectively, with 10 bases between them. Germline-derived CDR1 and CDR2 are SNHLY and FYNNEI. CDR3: CASNVRPNTEAFF. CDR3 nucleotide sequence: TGTGCCAGCAATGTCCGTCCGAACACTGAAGCTTTCTTT.

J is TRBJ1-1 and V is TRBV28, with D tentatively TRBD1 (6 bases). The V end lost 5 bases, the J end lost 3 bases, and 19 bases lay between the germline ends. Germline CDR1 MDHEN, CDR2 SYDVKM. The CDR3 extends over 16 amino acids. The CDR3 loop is CASSPSTGKGDTEAFF. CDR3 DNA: TGTGCCAGCAGTCCCTCCACAGGGAAGGGGGACACTGAAGCTTTCTTT.

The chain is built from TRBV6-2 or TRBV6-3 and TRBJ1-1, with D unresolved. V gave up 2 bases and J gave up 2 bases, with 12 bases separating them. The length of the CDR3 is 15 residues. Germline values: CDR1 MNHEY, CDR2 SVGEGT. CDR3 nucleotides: TGTGCCAGCAGTTACGGGCGCAGGCTTAACACTGAAGCTTTCTTT. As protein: CASSYGRRLNTEAFF.